The 14 T cell receptor beta chains reported below all come from one sample, sequenced in a study of blood T cells in healthy people across ages. A second PCR of roughly 7 to 11 cycles used a sample-barcoded 5' primer and a J-beta primer mix. TCRdb fed the 5' RACE reads into MiXCR, producing one record per CDR3 protein. The sample records 1.5 million to 2 million distinct CDR3 sequences, about 50% being singletons. Sample: blood. The source of these receptors is a woman aged 40 to 50 in good health.

The chain employs TRBV4-1 and TRBJ2-3; TRBD2 matches at 10 bases. Trimming cost V 4 bases and J 6 bases; bases outside gene matches: 7. Germline CDR1 is MGHRA and CDR2 is YSYEKL. The CDR3 has 15 residues. CDR3: CASSLAGGDFDTQYF. The CDR3, as DNA: TGCGCCAGCAGCCTAGCGGGGGGAGATTTCGATACGCAGTATTTT.

The chain combines TRBV21-1 with TRBJ1-2; TRBD1, as called in the table, went unchecked against the DNA. TRBV21-1 is a listed pseudogene. The CDR3 runs to 11 residues. The chain's CDR3 is CARGESNGYTF. The CDR3 DNA follows: TGTGCCAGAGGGGAAAGTAATGGCTACACCTTC.

In nucleotides, the CDR3 is TGTGCCACCAGTGATCCATACCGGGACAGCAATGAGCAGTTCTTC. The encoded protein is CATSDPYRDSNEQFF. The rearrangement links TRBV24-1 to TRBJ2-1; 7 bases are shared with TRBD1. Trimming removed 3 bases from V and 6 bases from J; junction bases left unmatched: 7. Per the germline V gene, CDR1 is KGHDR and CDR2 is SFDVKD. The length of the CDR3 is 15 residues.

The sample holds one count of this clonotype. The chain recombines TRBV20-1 with TRBJ1-2; weak D call: TRBD1 (5 bases). The length of the CDR3 is 15 residues. In germline, CDR1 is DFQATT, CDR2 SNEGSKA (reference sequence). The germline V and J ends were trimmed by 3 bases and 4 bases, with 18 bases remaining between them. CDR3 amino acids: CSASMGDFLIYGYTF. CDR3 nucleotides: TGCAGTGCTAGTATGGGGGACTTCCTCATCTATGGCTACACCTTC.

There are a few counts of this clonotype. The gene calls are TRBV7-3 and TRBJ2-5, with D perhaps matching TRBD1 (5 bases). Trimming left V 5 bases short and J 6 bases short, with 13 bases between. In germline, CDR1 is SGHTA, CDR2 FQGTGA. The CDR3 totals 13 residues. CDR3 sequence (DNA): TGTGCCAGCAGCATTGACAGCCTGCAGACCCAGTACTTC. Amino acid sequence: CASSIDSLQTQYF.

This clonotype was observed at least ten times. This rearrangement joins TRBV11-2 to TRBJ1-1; no clear D. The V gene lost 4 bases and the J gene lost 1 base, with 1 base spanning the gap. This CDR3 spans 11 amino acids. Germline-derived CDR1 and CDR2 are SGHAT and FQNNGV. The CDR3 sequence is CASSSNTEAFF. CDR3 coding DNA: TGTGCCAGCAGCTCGAACACTGAAGCTTTCTTT.

The V and J genes are TRBV20-1 and TRBJ2-3; D is tentatively TRBD1 or TRBD2 (5 bases each). Germline loops: CDR1 DFQATT, CDR2 SNEGSKA (reference sequence). The CDR3 spans 13 residues. V lost 2 bases and J 12 bases, leaving 18 bases between the germline ends. The CDR3 bases are TGCAGTGCTAGACGTGACGGGACCCCCAAACAGTATTTT. It encodes CSARRDGTPKQYF.

V usage is TRBV20-1 and J usage is TRBJ2-5; maybe TRBD2 (5 bases). The J call may not be correct, given that the DNA end is closer to TRBJ2-7. The germline V gene has CDR1 DFQATT and CDR2 SNEGSKA (reference sequence). The CDR3 loop spans 15 amino acids. The CDR3 is CSARDLRETSYEQYF. The CDR3 DNA follows: TGCAGTGCTAGAGATCTCCGGGAAACCTCCTACGAGCAGTACTTC.

This clonotype was seen a single time. The J gene is TRBJ2-2, the V gene TRBV5-1; 9 nucleotides align to TRBD1. The V gene's germline CDR1 is SGHRS and CDR2 YFSETQ. This CDR3 comprises 16 residues. V shed 4 bases and J 7 bases; nucleotides not matched to a gene: 11. The CDR3 loop reads CASSPPGTGNSGELFF. The CDR3 region has the DNA TGCGCCAGCAGCCCACCCGGGACAGGGAATAGCGGGGAGCTGTTTTTT.

This clonotype has just a few counts. This chain links TRBV6-5 with TRBJ2-4; D might be TRBD2 (6 bases). TRBJ2-7 matches the DNA end more closely, so the J call is doubtful. The CDR3 runs to 14 residues. CDR1 and CDR2 (germline): MNHEY, SVGAGI. The CDR3 loop reads CASSYYAGKDEQYF. As DNA, the CDR3 is TGTGCCAGCAGTTACTACGCGGGGAAGGACGAGCAGTACTTC.

This clonotype was recorded only once. J is TRBJ2-7 and V is TRBV28, with a weak D call TRBD1 (6 bases). This CDR3 region has 18 residues. Per the germline V gene, CDR1 is MDHEN and CDR2 is SYDVKM. V was trimmed by 0 bases and J by 0 bases, leaving 18 bases between them. CDR3 sequence reads: CASSLWLLGDTNSYEQYF. The CDR3 DNA reads as TGTGCCAGCAGTTTATGGCTTTTAGGGGACACGAACTCCTACGAGCAGTACTTC.

This rearrangement joins TRBV19 to TRBJ2-1, with D possibly matching TRBD1 (6 bases). V was cut by 4 bases and J by 4 bases, with 11 bases left in between. The V gene's germline CDR1 is LNHDA and CDR2 SQIVND (reference sequence). There are 14 residues in the CDR3. The DNA for the CDR3 is TGTGCCAGTAGTAAACAGGGACCTTACAATGAGCAGTTCTTC. This translates into CASSKQGPYNEQFF.

This clonotype was counted only a few times. The V gene is TRBV5-1, the J gene TRBJ1-2; tentatively, D is TRBD1 (5 bases). V lost 1 base and J 8 bases, leaving 15 bases between the germline ends. The CDR3 has 14 amino acids. CDR1 and CDR2 (germline): SGHRS, YFSETQ. Here the CDR3 DNA reads TGCGCCAGCAGCTTGAGTTGGGGGTCCGACGGCTACACCTTC. This codes for CASSLSWGSDGYTF.

This clonotype was seen a few times. V is TRBV5-6 and J is TRBJ1-2; 10 bases fit TRBD1. Losses at the gene ends were 6 bases for V and 8 bases for J; bases not matched to a gene: 19. CDR3 length equals 17 residues. Per germline, CDR1 SGHDT and CDR2 YYEEEE. CDR3 nucleotides: TGTGCCAGCAACTTAGGGCCCGGGACAGGGGACAGGAGCGGCTACACCTTC. This gives the protein CASNLGPGTGDRSGYTF.